This T cell receptor (beta chain) was recovered during a study of T cell repertoires in cytomegalovirus infection. Overall study: CMV infection and matching HLA type were both indicated by public TCR beta signatures.

TCRdb itself ran the reads through MiXCR, one entry per CDR3 protein. Of 700,000 to 850,000 distinct CDR3 sequences detected, 32% appear once; the ten largest clones hold roughly 12%. Trimming pared 3 bases from V and 5 bases from J, leaving 7 bases between. The CDR3 spans 12 residues. The germline V gene has CDR1 MGHRA and CDR2 YSYEKL. A remark on this clonotype: Antigen specificity is unknown.

The sample was cultured CD8+ T cells from PBMCs, taken from culture after CMV antigen stimulation. The rearrangement links TRBV4-1 to TRBJ2-5, with D possibly TRBD2 on 6 matching bases. This clonotype originated in a human donor in good health (CMV status not recorded). Some clones in this sample may be carry-over from other donors' samples. The DNA for the CDR3 is TGCGCCAGCAGCCATCGGGGGGAGACCCAGTACTTC. Its protein is CASSHRGETQYF.